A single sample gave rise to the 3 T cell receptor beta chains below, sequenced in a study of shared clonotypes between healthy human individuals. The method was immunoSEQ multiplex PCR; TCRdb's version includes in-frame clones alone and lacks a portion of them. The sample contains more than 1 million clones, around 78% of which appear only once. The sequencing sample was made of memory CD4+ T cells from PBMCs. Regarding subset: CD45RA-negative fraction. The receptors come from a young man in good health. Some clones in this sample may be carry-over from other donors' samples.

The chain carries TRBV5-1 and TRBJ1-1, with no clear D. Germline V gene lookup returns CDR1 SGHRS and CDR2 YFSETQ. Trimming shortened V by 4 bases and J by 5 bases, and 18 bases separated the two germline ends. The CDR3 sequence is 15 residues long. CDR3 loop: CASSPGLTGRTEAFF. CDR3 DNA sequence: TGCGCCAGCAGCCCCGGACTGACGGGGAGGACTGAAGCTTTCTTT. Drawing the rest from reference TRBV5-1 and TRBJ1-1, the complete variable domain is KAGVTQTPRYLIKTRGQQVTLSCSPISGHRSVSWYQQTPGQGLQFLFEYFSETQRNKGNFPGRFSGRQFSNSRSEMNVSTLELGDSALYLCASSPGLTGRTEAFFGQGTRLTVV.

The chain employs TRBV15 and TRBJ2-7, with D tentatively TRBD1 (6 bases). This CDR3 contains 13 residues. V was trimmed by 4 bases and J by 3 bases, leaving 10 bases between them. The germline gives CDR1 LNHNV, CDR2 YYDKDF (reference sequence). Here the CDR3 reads CATSNRVDYEQYF. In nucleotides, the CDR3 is TGTGCCACCAGCAACAGGGTAGACTACGAGCAGTACTTC.

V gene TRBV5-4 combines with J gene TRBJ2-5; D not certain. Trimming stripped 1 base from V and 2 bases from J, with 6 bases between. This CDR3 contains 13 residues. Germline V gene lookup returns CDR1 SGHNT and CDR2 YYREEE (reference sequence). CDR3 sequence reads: CASSLSPQETQYF. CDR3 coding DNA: TGTGCCAGCAGCTTGTCGCCTCAAGAGACCCAGTACTTC.